The entry that follows covers one T cell receptor (beta chain) sequence. Per germline, CDR1 MNHEY and CDR2 SVGAGI. The CDR3 covers 14 residues. This record comes from a study of CXCR3-negative and CXCR3-positive naive CD8 T cells. Researchers prepared the TRB cDNA libraries using 5' RACE with UMI labels. TCRdb reprocessed the 5' RACE reads and keeps a single row for each CDR3 protein, giving no DNA. The sample holds 45,000 to 70,000 distinct CDR3 sequences. Material for sequencing was memory CD8+ T cells from blood. This TCR derives from a human donor in good health. Some clones in this sample may be carry-over from other donors' samples. The genes are TRBV6-5 and TRBJ2-1. CDR3 protein: CASSYGGSNNEQFF.